Listed here is a single T cell receptor (beta chain). No antigen is known for it. No quality values exist for individual bases; no much larger clone is one base distant. In Seattle, one collaborating source enrolled patients while the infection was active and tracked those patients longitudinally over the course of disease. Whole blood was collected in K2EDTA tubes by collaborating institutions according to the institutions' own protocols. Collaborator samples were shipped for TCRbeta analysis as frozen whole blood, isolated PBMCs, or DNA extracted from either sample type. TCRbeta CDR3 regions were amplified from genomic DNA by means of the immunoSEQ Assay, a bias-controlled multiplex PCR. The authors processed their data as follows. The number of nucleated cells in each sample was estimated by amplification of reference gene primers within the assay. To quantify the absolute abundance of each unique TCRbeta CDR3 rearrangement, sequence reads were collapsed and filtered. For each sample, productive Simpson clonality was calculated as the square root of Simpson's diversity index over productive rearrangements. Drawn from immuneACCESS, this table holds only the in-frame rearrangements with V and J called that TCRdb kept. Clones are partly lost; checked studies trace under half to an unresolved V gene and leave the rest unexplained. V and J calls and clone size are as listed in that table; D and trimming were resolved from the DNA. Recorded for this sample are 180,000 or so clones; roughly 76% of them occurred a single time. 11% of the sample is in the top ten clones.

These data are taken from a study of blood T cell repertoires in COVID-19 (dated by TCRdb to about 2020). Some background on the complete study: Samples covering the acute and convalescent phases of COVID-19 were provided by collaborators in the United States, Italy and Spain. The prospective study material was composed of cDNA or gDNA derived from T cells, B-cell-depleted T cells, or PBMCs. The dataset comprised deeply sampled blood TCRbeta repertoires from subjects exposed to, actively infected with, or recovered from COVID-19. The repertoires were released in a freely available public database meant as a resource for research on the immune response to SARS-CoV-2. The samples were drawn from the first 160 participants of the ongoing ImmuneRACE study and from 1,254 subjects provided by 6 global collaborators. Sample metadata almost always included a de-identified subject ID, COVID-19 status, age in years and sex. Where available, HLA class I and class II types were taken from metadata supplied by the sample provider and were not determined by assay-based typing. The full study reports these points: Clinical and demographic metadata were provided uncurated, with the amount varying by source and participant.

Inclusive of the bounding cysteine and phenylalanine, the CDR3 is 16 residues long. Only the CDR3 DNA is retained, 48 bases long and in frame from the first base. Here V drops 4 bases and J drops 2 bases, and the junction holds 7 bases not matched to any gene. CDR1 MDHEN and CDR2 SYDVKM were looked up in the germline V gene. The sample comprised peripheral blood. The clonotype was recovered from a woman in her 40s with COVID-19, enrolled during active disease. The rearrangement combines TRBV28 with TRBJ2-7; 11 central bases correspond to TRBD2. The CDR3 protein sequence reads: CASSYRLAGGTYEQYF. The DNA sequence is as follows: TGTGCCAGCAGTTACAGGCTAGCGGGAGGTACCTACGAGCAGTACTTC.